A single sample gave rise to the 11 T cell receptor beta chains below, sequenced in a study of CD8+CD57+ T cells in acquired aplastic anemia. Genomic DNA served as template for TCR beta VDJ and CDR3 profiling. TCRdb used MiXCR to reprocess the reads, holding one entry per CDR3 protein. Among 200,000 or so distinct CDR3 sequences, 64% were seen once, and the ten largest hold 40% to 55%. The sequenced material came from sorted CD4+, CD8+, or CD8+CD57+ T cells (not recorded which) from PBMCs. These TCRs come from a human donor with severe aplastic anemia or a healthy control (not recorded which).

The genes are TRBV2 and TRBJ1-5, with 7 bases identical to TRBD1. Germline V CDR1 and CDR2: SNHLY, FYNNEI. The CDR3 is 16 residues long. V lost 6 bases, J lost 2 bases, and 10 bases stayed unmatched. The CDR3 is CASRKTGILGNQPQHF. In nucleotides, the CDR3 is TGTGCCAGCAGGAAGACAGGGATTCTGGGCAATCAGCCCCAGCATTTT.

The chain carries TRBV5-1 and TRBJ2-3; D perhaps matches TRBD2 (5 bases). CDR1 is SGHRS and CDR2 is YFSETQ in the germline V gene. The CDR3 contains 17 residues. V gave up 3 bases and J gave up 2 bases, with 19 bases separating them. The CDR3 nucleotides are TGCGCCAGCAGCTCACTAGGACTTCTCCTCCCCACAGATACGCAGTATTTT. Protein product: CASSSLGLLLPTDTQYF.

This chain connects TRBV7-9 to TRBJ1-1, with a tentative D call TRBD1 (6 bases). This CDR3 has 15 residues. V was clipped by 3 bases and J by 1 base, with 12 bases between them. The germline V gene encodes CDR1 SEHNR and CDR2 FQNEAQ (reference sequence). This CDR3 reads CASSLDRRWNTEAFF. CDR3 bases: TGTGCCAGCAGCTTGGACAGACGGTGGAACACTGAAGCTTTCTTT.

The CDR3 loop is CASSPSMGRAASGLYEQYF. The CDR3, as DNA: TGTGCCAGCTCACCATCGATGGGCAGGGCGGCTAGCGGGCTCTACGAGCAGTACTTC. This chain links TRBV18 with TRBJ2-7; 8 bases line up with TRBD2. V lost 2 bases to trimming and J lost 3 bases; unmatched junction nucleotides: 18. CDR3 length: 19 amino acids. Germline CDR1 is KGHSH and CDR2 is LQKENI. The whole variable domain, remainder taken from reference TRBV18 and TRBJ2-7, is NAGVMQNPRHLVRRRGQEARLRCSPMKGHSHVYWYRQLPEEGLKFMVYLQKENIIDESGMPKERFSAEFPKEGPSILRIQQVVRGDSAAYFCASSPSMGRAASGLYEQYFGPGTRLTVT.

The table lists this clonotype with a few counts. In DNA, the CDR3 is TGTGCCAGCAGCTTGGCTAGCGGGGAGCTGTTTTTT. Protein: CASSLASGELFF. V usage is TRBV7-9 and J usage is TRBJ2-2; D gene unclear. CDR1 and CDR2 (germline): SEHNR, FQNEAQ (reference sequence). Trimming pared 3 bases from V and 7 bases from J, leaving 6 bases between. The CDR3 spans 12 residues.

Of note for this clonotype: A read error may explain this, as a much larger clone is one base away. CDR3 DNA sequence: TGTGCCAGCAGTAATGGACTAGCGGGGCACGAGCAGTACTTC. Residues: CASSNGLAGHEQYF. V and J are TRBV27 and TRBJ2-7, with 12 bases that match TRBD2. CDR1 and CDR2 from the germline V gene are MNHEY and SMNVEV (reference sequence). V lost 5 bases and J lost 5; bases outside the gene matches: 4. The CDR3 contains 14 residues.

This clonotype was observed a few times. The chain links TRBV7-3 to TRBJ1-1; 7 nucleotides align to TRBD1. CDR1 SGHTA and CDR2 FQGTGA come from the germline V gene. The length of the CDR3 is 14 residues. V lost 5 bases and J lost 4; bases outside the gene matches: 7. The CDR3, as DNA: TGTGCCAGCAGCCAGGGGGGGGTGGGCACTGAAGCTTTCTTT. Its translation: CASSQGGVGTEAFF. The whole variable domain, filled in from reference TRBV7-3 and TRBJ1-1, reads GAGVSQTPSNKVTEKGKYVELRCDPISGHTALYWYRQSLGQGPEFLIYFQGTGAADDSGLPNDRFFAVRPEGSVSTLKIQRTERGDSAVYLCASSQGGVGTEAFFGQGTRLTVV.

This clonotype was picked up a small number of times. CDR3 DNA: TGTGCCAGCAGCTTACTACCAGATAGCTCCTACGAGCAGTACTTC. Protein product: CASSLLPDSSYEQYF. The chain is built from TRBV7-6 and TRBJ2-7; D gene uncertain. V lost 2 bases to trimming and J lost 0 bases, with 11 bases between them. The germline gives CDR1 SGHVS, CDR2 FNYEAQ. This CDR3 region has 15 residues.

The rearrangement joins TRBV19 to TRBJ1-2, with a possible D match to TRBD1 (6 bases). The length of the CDR3 is 14 residues. The V gene lost 1 base and the J gene lost 3 bases, with 9 bases spanning the gap. Germline CDR1 reads LNHDA; CDR2 reads SQIVND (reference sequence). The CDR3 is CASSIADSYYGYTF. The CDR3 DNA reads as TGTGCCAGTAGTATAGCGGACAGCTACTATGGCTACACCTTC.

The CDR3 nucleotides are TGTGCCAGCAGCTTGAGAATGGACGTGAGGGAGCTGTTTTTT. Protein product: CASSLRMDVRELFF. The J gene is TRBJ2-2, the V gene TRBV7-8; D gene unclear. V lost 3 bases and J 9 bases, leaving 14 bases between the germline ends. Germline V gives CDR1 SGHVS, CDR2 FQNEAQ. The CDR3 is 14 amino acids.

This clonotype was observed many times. This chain connects TRBV7-6 to TRBJ2-7, with D possibly being TRBD1 (6 bases). Germline V gives CDR1 SGHVS, CDR2 FNYEAQ. Trimming cost V 5 bases and J 1 base, with 15 bases left between them. This CDR3 has 15 amino acids. DNA of the CDR3: TGTGCCAGCAGCCCAACAGGGCTACCATCCTACGAGCAGTACTTC. This translates into CASSPTGLPSYEQYF.